Sequencing of this TCR beta chain was carried out in a study of beta chain features in type 1 diabetes (dated by TCRdb to the late 2010s). For context, the study as a whole: Mean age, gender distribution, total cell number and subset yield were not different between patients and healthy donors. The study compared the TCRB repertoires of sorted circulating CD4+ T cell subsets in recently diagnosed type 1 diabetes patients with those in matched healthy donors. A total of some 110 million sorted cells were examined across all samples, and the number of cells per subset was strongly correlated with RNA yield. Regulatory and stem cell-like memory subsets were isolated from only 8 patients and about eight healthy donors, whereas naive and central memory subsets came from all 30 or so donors. The paper as a whole reports these results and caveats: Because cDNA rather than genomic DNA was sequenced, highly expressing activated cells could have been over-represented, although no difference in activation and CD3 levels was found between groups. Naive, central memory and regulatory TCRB repertoires appeared more similar among patients than among healthy donors. At VDJ recombination sites, patients with type 1 diabetes made fewer insertions and deleted more nucleotides, a pattern implying thymic rearrangement abnormalities. Shorter templates might be favored by PCR, yet because patient and control samples were amplified and corrected together, any such skew would affect both groups equally. Because small numbers of individuals were included in the HLA sub-analyses, any influence of HLA type on TCRB rearrangement was left unresolved. In all four CD4+ subsets, TCRB CDR3 length was moderately but significantly shorter in type 1 diabetes patients.

The cysteine opens and the phenylalanine closes a CDR3 of 12 amino acids. Only the CDR3 part of the read is kept: 36 bases, read in frame from the first base. V drops 1 base and J drops 10 bases, leaving 11 bases in between. The germline V gene encodes CDR1 SGHTA and CDR2 FQGNSA. A word on this clone: No antigen is known for it. Per-base qualities were not stored, and no clone one base away is much larger.

A single peripheral blood draw of approximately 110 mL on average was collected from each donor into heparinised tubes. Naive, central memory, regulatory and stem cell-like memory CD4+ T cells were sorted on a BD FACSAria II using a panel including CD45RO, CCR7, CD25, CD127, CD95 and CD27. Every sorted population had a purity above 95%. PBMCs were isolated right away by Lymphoprep density gradient centrifugation and were stained directly, without culture. To minimize batch effects, samples were stained and sorted in pairs, one healthy donor with one patient per experiment. The High Capacity cDNA Reverse Transcription Kit was used to reverse transcribe all of the isolated RNA, meaning that expressed TCRB transcripts were what got sequenced. Deep immunoSEQ sequencing was applied to naive, central memory and regulatory T cell samples, giving an average of about 3.6 million total reads per sample. Sorted cells were lysed in RLT buffer and RNA was extracted with DNase-treated RNeasy Micro or Mini kits, depending on cell number. Each cell subset was processed on its own to prevent cross-contamination, while patient and healthy donor samples were processed together. TCRB sequences were amplified from cDNA with the immunoSEQ multiplex PCR, producing 87-bp fragments spanning the CDR3 region. Sequencing of the amplicons was done on the Illumina HiSeq platform. The source study handled its data this way. Synthetic template baselines were used to correct PCR bias computationally, reads within Hamming distance 2 were collapsed, and singletons that could not be merged were discarded. Reads were aligned to IMGT to assign V, D and J genes, CDR3 length, and insertions or deletions at six rearrangement sites. Within each subset, clonotype counts were normalized to the number of sorted cells before true diversity and Gini coefficients were calculated with the tcR R package. The overlap coefficient, calculated on TCRB nucleotide sequences, was used to measure repertoire sharing. In its TCRdb copy, this immuneACCESS table keeps in-frame sequences only and misses some clones. Where compared with another copy, unresolved V genes explain less than half of these, and the others have no known cause. Clone size and V and J calls were adopted from that table, with D and trimming inferred from the DNA. The sample table contains over 150,000 clones; only one count was recorded for around 8.6% of them. Of the sample, approximately 0.54% is held by the ten largest clones.

The sample was central memory CD4+ T cells from blood. The clonotype was recovered from a woman aged 18-30 years with type 1 diabetes. The chain couples TRBV7-2 to TRBJ2-7; no D segment can be confidently identified. The nucleotide sequence is given as TGTGCCAGCAGCTTAGTACTTCAGACACAGTACTTC. It codes for CASSLVLQTQYF. With the portions outside the CDR3 filled from the reference TRBV7-2 and TRBJ2-7 genes, the complete variable region becomes GAGVSQSPSNKVTEKGKDVELRCDPISGHTALYWYRQSLGQGLEFLIYFQGNSAPDKSGLPSDRFSAERTGGSVSTLTIQRTQQEDSAVYLCASSLVLQTQYFGPGTRLTVT.